A selection of T cell receptor beta chains follows, all from one sample in a study of CD8+CD57+ T cells in acquired aplastic anemia. TCRdb reprocessed the reads with MiXCR, giving one entry per CDR3 protein. Of 150,000 to 200,000 distinct CDR3 sequences in the sample, around half were seen once. The sequenced sample was sorted CD4+, CD8+, or CD8+CD57+ T cells (not recorded which) from PBMCs. The receptors were sampled from a human donor with aplastic anemia. Both conserved end residues are part of each CDR3. Size tells how often a clone was seen (once, few, many) or the class of an expanded clone, and some rows leave it out.

v_gene: TRBV10-3
abundance: many
CDR3aa: CAISDRGMNTEAFF

v_gene: TRBV5-6
abundance: -
CDR3aa: CASSLPPGRKNTEAFF

v_gene: TRBV9
abundance: -
CDR3aa: CASSVADFGNSPLHF

v_gene: TRBV7-9
abundance: -
CDR3aa: CASSPGQGDTIYF

v_gene: TRBV3-1
abundance: many
CDR3aa: CASSQDIGGWDTQYF

v_gene: TRBV15
abundance: -
CDR3aa: CATSAFAQGGGETQYF

v_gene: TRBV12-5
abundance: few
CDR3aa: CASGLTSGRASSKFF

v_gene: TRBV28
abundance: many
CDR3aa: CASRGQGRNEQYF

v_gene: TRBV29-1
abundance: -
CDR3aa: CSVNIGSTEAFF

v_gene: TRBV10-1
abundance: -
CDR3aa: CASSGDRDVDTQYF

v_gene: TRBV19
abundance: -
CDR3aa: CASSIGQEAYEQYF

v_gene: TRBV25-1
abundance: -
CDR3aa: CASSVEGGGQGSQYF

v_gene: TRBV2
abundance: -
CDR3aa: CASPGQGIGELFF

v_gene: TRBV25-1
abundance: -
CDR3aa: CASSLGTRGRSGYTF

v_gene: TRBV7-3
abundance: once
CDR3aa: CASSSHCEQYF

v_gene: TRBV7-2
abundance: -
CDR3aa: CASRSGGGTGELFF

v_gene: TRBV14
abundance: -
CDR3aa: CASSPTGHSPLHF

v_gene: TRBV30
abundance: -
CDR3aa: CAWRFGGGNQPQHF

v_gene: TRBV29-1
abundance: -
CDR3aa: CSVKSAGNSPLHF

v_gene: TRBV24-1
abundance: many
CDR3aa: CATSDPLAGDADTQYF

v_gene: TRBV7-2
abundance: -
CDR3aa: CASSSEGETQYF

v_gene: TRBV5-1
abundance: few
CDR3aa: CASSLGTSGSNALYNEQFF

v_gene: TRBV30
abundance: -
CDR3aa: CASTGGRNEKLFF

v_gene: TRBV30
abundance: -
CDR3aa: CAWSVLRSWSGYTF

v_gene: TRBV10-3
abundance: -
CDR3aa: CAISETGGGTEAFF

v_gene: TRBV9
abundance: many
CDR3aa: CASSVAVAANSYNEQFF

v_gene: TRBV20-1
abundance: -
CDR3aa: CSAPRAGVSGELFF

v_gene: TRBV6-4
abundance: -
CDR3aa: CASSSDGGSDTQYF

v_gene: TRBV4-2
abundance: many
CDR3aa: CASSQGGDGEQFF

v_gene: TRBV4-1
abundance: many
CDR3aa: CASSQGQADEQFF

v_gene: TRBV2
abundance: many
CDR3aa: CASREGGTTFYEQYF

v_gene: TRBV11-3
abundance: -
CDR3aa: CASSLGGPVEQYF

v_gene: TRBV28
abundance: -
CDR3aa: CASSLTGDALHEQYF

v_gene: TRBV24-1
abundance: -
CDR3aa: CAASDPGTSGGDEQFF

v_gene: TRBV28
abundance: many
CDR3aa: CASRTLNYGYTF

v_gene: TRBV7-9
abundance: many
CDR3aa: CASSLAVPGQPNTEAFF

v_gene: TRBV2
abundance: -
CDR3aa: CAGSEQDRVYEQYF

v_gene: TRBV9
abundance: once
CDR3aa: CASSVGGWGLGYEQYF

v_gene: TRBV2
abundance: -
CDR3aa: CASSETGQAQETQYF

v_gene: TRBV9
abundance: many
CDR3aa: CASSSTTGFDEQFF

v_gene: TRBV2
abundance: few
CDR3aa: CASTDYSTETQYF

v_gene: TRBV6-1
abundance: many
CDR3aa: CASGQGNPQHF

v_gene: TRBV2
abundance: -
CDR3aa: CASIGYDTRTGLGYEQYF